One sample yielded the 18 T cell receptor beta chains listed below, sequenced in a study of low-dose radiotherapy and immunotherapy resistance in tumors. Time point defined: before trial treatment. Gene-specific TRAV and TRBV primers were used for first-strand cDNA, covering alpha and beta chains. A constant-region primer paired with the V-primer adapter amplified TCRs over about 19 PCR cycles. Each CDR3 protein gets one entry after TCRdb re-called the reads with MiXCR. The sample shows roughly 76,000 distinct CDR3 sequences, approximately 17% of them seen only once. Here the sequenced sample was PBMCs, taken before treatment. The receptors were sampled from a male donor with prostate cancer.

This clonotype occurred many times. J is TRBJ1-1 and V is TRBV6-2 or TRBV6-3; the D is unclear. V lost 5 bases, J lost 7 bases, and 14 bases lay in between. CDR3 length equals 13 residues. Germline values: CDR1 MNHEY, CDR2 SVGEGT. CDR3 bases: TGTGCCAGCAGTCCACTGTCTCAACGTGAAGCTTTCTTT. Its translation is CASSPLSQREAFF.

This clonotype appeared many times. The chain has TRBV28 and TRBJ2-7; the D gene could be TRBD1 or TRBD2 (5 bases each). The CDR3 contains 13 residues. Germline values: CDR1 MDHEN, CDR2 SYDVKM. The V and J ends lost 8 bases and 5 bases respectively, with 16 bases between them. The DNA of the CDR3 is TGTGCCAGCGAACCGGGGACCCTCCACGAGCAGTACTTC. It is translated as CASEPGTLHEQYF. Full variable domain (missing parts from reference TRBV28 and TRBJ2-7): DVKVTQSSRYLVKRTGEKVFLECVQDMDHENMFWYRQDPGLGLRLIYFSYDVKMKEKGDIPEGYSVSREKKERFSLILESASTNQTSMYLCASEPGTLHEQYFGPGTRLTVT.

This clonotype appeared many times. The CDR3 sequence is CASSERRGARETQYF. As DNA, the CDR3 is TGTGCCAGCAGTGAGAGGCGGGGGGCGCGAGAGACCCAGTACTTC. The genes are TRBV2 and TRBJ2-5; 8 bases are a match to TRBD2. The CDR3 runs to 15 residues. Per the germline V gene, CDR1 is SNHLY and CDR2 is FYNNEI. J was trimmed by 4 bases and V by 3 bases; bases with no gene match: 7.

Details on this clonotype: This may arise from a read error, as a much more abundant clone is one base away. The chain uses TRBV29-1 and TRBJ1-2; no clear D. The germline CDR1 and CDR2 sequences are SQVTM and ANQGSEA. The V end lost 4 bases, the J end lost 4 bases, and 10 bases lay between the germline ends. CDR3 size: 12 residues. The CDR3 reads CSVVSPGYGYTF. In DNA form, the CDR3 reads TGCAGCGTTGTTTCTCCGGGCTATGGCTACACCTTC. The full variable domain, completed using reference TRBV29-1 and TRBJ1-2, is SAVISQKPSRDICQRGTSLTIQCQVDSQVTMMFWYRQQPGQSLTLIATANQGSEATYESGFVIDKFPISRPNLTFSTLTVSNMSPEDSSIYLCSVVSPGYGYTFGSGTRLTVV.

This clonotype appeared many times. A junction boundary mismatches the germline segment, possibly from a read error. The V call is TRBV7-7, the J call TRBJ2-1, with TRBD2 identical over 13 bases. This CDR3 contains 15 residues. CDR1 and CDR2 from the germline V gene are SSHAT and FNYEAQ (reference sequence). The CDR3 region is CASSPGTSGMNEQFF. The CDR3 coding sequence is TGTGCTAGCAGCCCCGGGACTAGCGGGATGAATGAGCAGTTCTTC.

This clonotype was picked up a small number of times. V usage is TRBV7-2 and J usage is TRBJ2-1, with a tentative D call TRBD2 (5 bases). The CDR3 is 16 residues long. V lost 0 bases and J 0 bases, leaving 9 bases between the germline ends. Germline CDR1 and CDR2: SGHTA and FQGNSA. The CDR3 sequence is CASSLAGAGSYNEQFF. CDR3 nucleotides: TGTGCCAGCAGCTTAGCGGGAGCAGGCTCCTACAATGAGCAGTTCTTC.

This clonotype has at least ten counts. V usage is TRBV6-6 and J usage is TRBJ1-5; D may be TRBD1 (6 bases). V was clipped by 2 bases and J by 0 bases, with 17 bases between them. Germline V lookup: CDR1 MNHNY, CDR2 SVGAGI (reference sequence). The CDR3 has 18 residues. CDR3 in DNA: TGTGCCAGCAGTTACACGCGGACAGAGCAATATAGCAATCAGCCCCAGCATTTT. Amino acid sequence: CASSYTRTEQYSNQPQHF.

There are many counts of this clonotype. CDR3 sequence: CASSSRSGFSNQPQHF. CDR3 coding DNA: TGTGCCAGCAGCTCCCGCTCCGGGTTTAGCAATCAGCCCCAGCATTTT. V gene TRBV7-2 combines with J gene TRBJ1-5; D call uncertain. This CDR3 comprises 16 residues. V was pared by 4 bases and J by 0 bases, with 13 bases between. From germline, CDR1 is SGHTA and CDR2 FQGNSA.

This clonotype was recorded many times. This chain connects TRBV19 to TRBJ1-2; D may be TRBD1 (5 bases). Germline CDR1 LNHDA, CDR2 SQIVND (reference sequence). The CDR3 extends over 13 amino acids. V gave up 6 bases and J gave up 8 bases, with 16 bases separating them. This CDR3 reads CASRSAGFGGYTF. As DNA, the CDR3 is TGTGCCAGTAGGTCGGCAGGGTTTGGGGGCTACACCTTC.

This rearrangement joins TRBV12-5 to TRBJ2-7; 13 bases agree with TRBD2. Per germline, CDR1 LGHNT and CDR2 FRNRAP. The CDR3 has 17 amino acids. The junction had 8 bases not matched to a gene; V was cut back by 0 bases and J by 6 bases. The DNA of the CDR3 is TGTGCTAGTGGTTTGGTAACCGCGGGGACTAGCGGGATCGAGCAGTACTTC. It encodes CASGLVTAGTSGIEQYF.

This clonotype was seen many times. The chain's CDR3 is CSAHTGIGNQPQHF. CDR3 nucleotides: TGCAGTGCTCATACAGGGATCGGCAATCAGCCCCAGCATTTT. The genes are TRBV20-1 and TRBJ1-5, with D possibly TRBD1 on 6 matching bases. The V end was cut by 5 bases, the J end by 2 bases, with 13 bases between. The CDR3 is 14 amino acids. Germline V gives CDR1 DFQATT, CDR2 SNEGSKA (reference sequence).

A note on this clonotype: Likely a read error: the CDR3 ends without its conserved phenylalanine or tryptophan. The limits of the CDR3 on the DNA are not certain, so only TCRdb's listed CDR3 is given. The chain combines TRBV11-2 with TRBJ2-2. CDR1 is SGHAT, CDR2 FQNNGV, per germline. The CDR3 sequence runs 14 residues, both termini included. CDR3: CASSGTMNTGELSS.

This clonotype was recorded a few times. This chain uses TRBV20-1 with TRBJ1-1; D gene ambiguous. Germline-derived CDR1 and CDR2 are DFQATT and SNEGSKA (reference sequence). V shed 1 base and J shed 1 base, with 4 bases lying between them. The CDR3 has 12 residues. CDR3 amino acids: CSARGQNTEAFF. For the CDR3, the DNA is TGCAGTGCTAGAGGGCAGAACACTGAAGCTTTCTTT.

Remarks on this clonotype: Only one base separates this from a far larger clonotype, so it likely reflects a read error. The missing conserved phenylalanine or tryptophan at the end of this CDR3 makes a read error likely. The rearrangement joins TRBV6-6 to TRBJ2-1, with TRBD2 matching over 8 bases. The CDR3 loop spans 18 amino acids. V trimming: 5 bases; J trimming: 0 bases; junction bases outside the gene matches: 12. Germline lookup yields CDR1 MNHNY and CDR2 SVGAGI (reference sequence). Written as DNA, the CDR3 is TGTGCCAGCAGTGAATCTCCACTAGCGGCAAGCTCCTACAATGAGCAGTTCTCC. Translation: CASSESPLAASSYNEQFS.

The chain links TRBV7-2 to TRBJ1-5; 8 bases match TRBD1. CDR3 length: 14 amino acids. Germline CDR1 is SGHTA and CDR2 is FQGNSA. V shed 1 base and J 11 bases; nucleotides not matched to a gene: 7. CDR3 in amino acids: CASSLDRGYGAQHF. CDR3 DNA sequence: TGTGCCAGCAGCTTAGACAGGGGGTACGGGGCCCAGCATTTT.

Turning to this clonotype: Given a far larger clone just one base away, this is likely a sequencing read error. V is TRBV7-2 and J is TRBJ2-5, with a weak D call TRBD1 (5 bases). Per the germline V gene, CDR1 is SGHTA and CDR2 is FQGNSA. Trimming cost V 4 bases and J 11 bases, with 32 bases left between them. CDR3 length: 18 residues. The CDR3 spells CASSSRVGGPRGLNEQYF. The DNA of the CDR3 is TGTGCCAGCAGCTCCAGGGTAGGCGGACCTCGTGGGTTGAATGAGCAGTACTTC.

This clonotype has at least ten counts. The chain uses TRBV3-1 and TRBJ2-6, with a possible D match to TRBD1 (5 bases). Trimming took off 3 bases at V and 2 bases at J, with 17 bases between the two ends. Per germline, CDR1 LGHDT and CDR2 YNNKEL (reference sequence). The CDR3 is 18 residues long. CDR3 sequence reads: CASSHDPGIRAGANVLTF. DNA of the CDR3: TGTGCCAGCAGCCATGACCCAGGGATTCGGGCTGGGGCCAACGTCCTGACTTTC.

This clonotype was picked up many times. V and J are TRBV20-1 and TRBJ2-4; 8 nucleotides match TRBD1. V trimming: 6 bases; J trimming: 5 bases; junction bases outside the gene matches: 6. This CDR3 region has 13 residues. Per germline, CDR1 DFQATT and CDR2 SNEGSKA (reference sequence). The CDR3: CSAERTGQNIQYF. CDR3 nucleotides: TGCAGTGCGGAACGGACAGGGCAAAACATTCAGTACTTC.